This T cell receptor (beta chain) was profiled in a study of T-cell reconstitution after alpha-beta-depleted transplantation in children. Germline-derived CDR1 and CDR2 are SEHNR and FQNEAQ (reference sequence). The CDR3 loop spans 14 amino acids. V was shortened by 4 bases and J by 1 base, with 10 bases between the two germline ends. As it was prepared, the TCRbeta library received unique molecular identifiers. TCRdb used MiXCR to reprocess the PCR reads, holding one entry per CDR3 protein. In the table there are 600,000 to 700,000 distinct CDR3 sequences, about 15% of which are singletons. Sample: PBMCs from the stem cell graft donor, taken from the stem cell graft. This TCR was recovered from a human donor who donated a stem cell graft to a child with acute myeloid leukemia. This chain uses TRBV7-9 with TRBJ1-2; D is perhaps TRBD1 (5 bases). This chain's CDR3 is CASSSGHSNYGYTF. CDR3 DNA sequence: TGTGCCAGCAGCTCGGGGCACAGTAACTATGGCTACACCTTC.